Below, 5 T cell receptor beta chains from the same sample are listed, as sequenced in a study of cytomegalovirus exposure and HLA in healthy donors. PCR used 60 Vbeta primers and 13 Jbeta primers. TCRdb's table, derived via immunoSEQ multiplex PCR, lists solely in-frame clones and lacks some. Here the sample spans roughly 300,000 clones, about nine tenths being singletons. The sample comprised PBMCs. These TCRs come from a man aged 35 to 55 in good health and CMV-seropositive.

The CDR3 coding sequence is TGTGCCAGTAGTAAGGCGGGAGCGGTCTACGAGCAGTACTTC. It specifies CASSKAGAVYEQYF. The rearrangement joins TRBV19 to TRBJ2-7, with TRBD2 matching over 7 bases. This CDR3 is 14 amino acids long. Germline CDR1 LNHDA, CDR2 SQIVND (reference sequence). V was pared by 4 bases and J by 3 bases, with 6 bases of the junction left unmatched.

The chain uses TRBV27 and TRBJ1-4, with D hard to call. V was trimmed by 11 bases and J by 7 bases, leaving 11 bases between them. CDR3 length: 11 amino acids. Germline V CDR1 and CDR2: MNHEY, SMNVEV (reference sequence). CDR3: CASGRAEKLFF. CDR3 in DNA: TGTGCCTCCGGGAGAGCTGAAAAACTGTTTTTT.

This clone showed up just once. The genes are TRBV27 and TRBJ2-2; 8 nucleotides line up with TRBD1. Germline V gene sequence: CDR1 MNHEY, CDR2 SMNVEV (reference sequence). V lost 6 bases, J lost 7 bases, and 7 bases stayed unmatched. The CDR3 runs to 14 residues. The CDR3 loop is CASRDRAGGGELFF. For the CDR3, the DNA is TGTGCCAGCAGGGACAGGGCTGGGGGCGGGGAGCTGTTTTTT.

The V and J genes are TRBV4-1 and TRBJ2-1; 13 bases agree with TRBD2. Germline CDR1 MGHRA, CDR2 YSYEKL. Trimming at V came to 4 bases and at J to 2 bases, leaving 11 bases not matched to a gene. CDR3 length: 19 residues. The CDR3 region has the DNA TGCGCCAGCAGCCGACCCCGCACTAGCGGGAGGGCCGCCTACAATGAGCAGTTCTTC. Translation gives CASSRPRTSGRAAYNEQFF.

V is TRBV13 and J is TRBJ2-1; 9 bases are shared with TRBD2. CDR3 length equals 16 residues. CDR1 and CDR2 (germline): PRHDT, FYEKMQ (reference sequence). Unmatched junction bases numbered 3, after V lost 1 base and J lost 2 bases. CDR3: CASSLVRGRAYNEQFF. In nucleotides, the CDR3 is TGTGCCAGCAGCTTAGTTCGCGGGAGGGCCTACAATGAGCAGTTCTTC.